This T cell receptor beta chain was documented in a study of cytomegalovirus exposure and HLA in healthy donors. On the study more broadly: Both the 100 to 150 validation repertoires and the 600 to 750 first-cohort repertoires used the same platform, as reported by a later analysis.

The donors were part of the 120-subject validation cohort, which stood apart from the roughly 700-subject first cohort. Study-wide results and caveats: Rare sequences made up most TCRs, while some public TCRs were found in many donors. According to the study, 160 or so TCR beta chains were cytomegalovirus-associated.

In regard to this clone: Its cognate antigen is unknown.

Here immunoSEQ multiplex PCR was the method, and the copy in TCRdb shows in-frame clones only, minus some. The table has about 160,000 clones, over 85% seen once. The sequence came from a man in his late teens or twenties in good health and CMV-seropositive. Material: PBMCs.

The CDR3 loop is CASSSRTGSTDTQYF. The CDR3 nucleotides are TGTGCCAGCAGCTCCAGGACAGGGAGTACAGATACGCAGTATTTT. J is TRBJ2-3 and V is TRBV7-6; 8 nucleotides align to TRBD1. V lost 4 bases to trimming and J lost 3 bases; unmatched junction nucleotides: 6. This CDR3 region has 15 residues. Germline values: CDR1 SGHVS, CDR2 FNYEAQ. The entire variable domain, with the rest obtained from reference TRBV7-6 and TRBJ2-3, is as follows: GAGVSQSPRYKVTKRGQDVALRCDPISGHVSLYWYRQALGQGPEFLTYFNYEAQQDKSGLPNDRFSAERPEGSISTLTIQRTEQRDSAMYRCASSSRTGSTDTQYFGPGTRLTVL.